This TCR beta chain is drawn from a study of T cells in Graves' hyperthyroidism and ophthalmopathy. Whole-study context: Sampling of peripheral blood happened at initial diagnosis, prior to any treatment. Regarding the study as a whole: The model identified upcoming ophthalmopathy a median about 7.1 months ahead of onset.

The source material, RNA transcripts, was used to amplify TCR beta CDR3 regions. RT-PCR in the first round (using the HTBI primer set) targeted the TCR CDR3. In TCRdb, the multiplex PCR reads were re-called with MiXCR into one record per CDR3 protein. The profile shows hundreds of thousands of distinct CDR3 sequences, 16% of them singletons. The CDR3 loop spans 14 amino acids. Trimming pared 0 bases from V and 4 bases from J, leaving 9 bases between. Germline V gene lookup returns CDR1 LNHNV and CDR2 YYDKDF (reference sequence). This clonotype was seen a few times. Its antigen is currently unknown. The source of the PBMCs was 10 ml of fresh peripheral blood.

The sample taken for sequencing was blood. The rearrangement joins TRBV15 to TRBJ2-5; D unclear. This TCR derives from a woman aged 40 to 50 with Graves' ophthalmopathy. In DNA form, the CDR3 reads TGTGCCACCAGCAGAGATACGGCTAGAGAGACCCAGTACTTC. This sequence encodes CATSRDTARETQYF.